A selection of T cell receptor beta chains follows, all from one sample in a study of shared clonotypes between healthy human individuals. Clones were sequenced by immunoSEQ multiplex PCR, and TCRdb holds only the in-frame ones, with some missing. The sample lists about 1 million clones; 60% to 80% were seen once. Sequenced material: memory CD4+ T cells sorted from blood. The receptors come from a man aged 18 to 29 in good health. The CDR3 runs from the conserved cysteine through the conserved F or W. A D gene is named only where the DNA matches it firmly. Only part of the rows carry a size: once, few, many, or a class if the clone is expanded.

v_call	d_call	cdr3_length	j_call	clone_size	cdr3_nt	cdr3_aa
TRBV14	-	14	TRBJ1-6	-	TGTGCCAGCAGCCCCCGAGGGTATAATTCACCCCTCCACTTT	CASSPRGYNSPLHF
TRBV30	TRBD1	15	TRBJ2-7	-	TGTGCCTGGAGTGGGACATGGGACAGGGGCTACGAGCAGTACTTC	CAWSGTWDRGYEQYF
TRBV13	-	13	TRBJ2-2	once	TGTGCCAGCAGCGTACTAGGCACCGGGGAGCTGTTTTTT	CASSVLGTGELFF
TRBV5-1	TRBD2	16	TRBJ2-7	-	TGCGCCAGCAGCTTGGGCGGGGGGGCCTCCGACTACGAGCAGTACTTC	CASSLGGGASDYEQYF
TRBV7-9	-	14	TRBJ1-5	few	TGTGCCAGCAGCTTATCCAGTAGCAATCAGCCCCAGCATTTT	CASSLSSSNQPQHF
TRBV6-1	TRBD1	15	TRBJ1-6	-	TGTGCCAGCAGAATACAGGGGGAGAGGAATTCACCCCTCCACTTT	CASRIQGERNSPLHF
TRBV7-2	-	15	TRBJ2-1	-	TGTGCCAGCAGCTTTGGTACGGGGGTGTCGAATGAGCAGTTCTTC	CASSFGTGVSNEQFF
TRBV19	-	13	TRBJ1-2	once	TGTGCCAGTAGTAGGGGACACATCTATGGCTACACCTTC	CASSRGHIYGYTF
TRBV5-4	TRBD1	15	TRBJ1-4	-	TGTGCCAGCAGCGCAACAGGGGGAATAACCGAAAAACTGTTTTTT	CASSATGGITEKLFF
TRBV19	-	14	TRBJ2-7	-	TGTGCCAGTACCTCCCGGGCTACACCCTACGAGCAGTACTTC	CASTSRATPYEQYF
TRBV9	TRBD2	16	TRBJ2-3	once	TGTGCCAGCAGCGTAGGAGTTAGCGGGAGTATTCATACGCAGTATTTT	CASSVGVSGSIHTQYF
TRBV6-5	TRBD1	14	TRBJ2-5	-	TGTGCCAGCAGTTACGGGACAGGGGGAGAGACCCAGTACTTC	CASSYGTGGETQYF
TRBV2	-	13	TRBJ2-1	-	TGTGCCAGCAGCCTCCGACCCGAGAGGGAGCAGTTCTTC	CASSLRPEREQFF
TRBV6-5	-	12	TRBJ1-6	-	TGTGCCAGCAGTCCACCCGAGGGGCCCCTCCACTTT	CASSPPEGPLHF
TRBV6-1	TRBD1	14	TRBJ2-7	-	TGTGCCAGCAGCACCGGGACAGGGAACTTCCAGCAGTACTTC	CASSTGTGNFQQYF
TRBV10-3	-	15	TRBJ1-6	-	TGTGCCATCAGCCCAACAGCTGAGGGGGGGAACCCCCTCCACTTT	CAISPTAEGGNPLHF
TRBV4-1	TRBD2	16	TRBJ2-1	-	TGCGCCAGCAGCCAAGGTCTAGCTAGCGGAGTATATGAGCAGTTCTTC	CASSQGLASGVYEQFF
TRBV7-6	TRBD2	16	TRBJ2-1	few	TGTGCCAGCAGCTTAAGTGGACTAGCGGGTGACAATGAGCAGTTCTTC	CASSLSGLAGDNEQFF
TRBV2	-	14	TRBJ2-1	-	TGTGCCAGCAAGGTCAGCGGGTTGGGGAATGAGCAGTTCTTC	CASKVSGLGNEQFF
TRBV7-8	-	16	TRBJ2-2	many	TGTGCCAGCAGCACCGGAGCCCGCAGAAACACCGGGGAGCTGTTTTTT	CASSTGARRNTGELFF
TRBV28	-	13	TRBJ2-3	-	TGTGCCAGCAGTTCGGGGGGCACAGATACGCAGTATTTT	CASSSGGTDTQYF
TRBV5-1	-	13	TRBJ1-1	-	TGCGCCAGCAGCTTGGAGGGAGGAACTGAAGCTTTCTTT	CASSLEGGTEAFF
TRBV5-6	TRBD2	14	TRBJ2-3	-	TGTGCCAGCTCGGAGCGGGACGGCACAGATACGCAGTATTTT	CASSERDGTDTQYF
TRBV5-6	TRBD2	16	TRBJ2-7	-	TGTGCCAGCAGCTTGGTACGCACTAGCGGGAGCTACGAGCAGTACTTC	CASSLVRTSGSYEQYF
TRBV5-1	-	15	TRBJ1-2	-	TGCGCCAGCAGCTTGGAGGAAGGGTTGTGGTATGGCTACACCTTC	CASSLEEGLWYGYTF
TRBV19	-	14	TRBJ2-1	-	TGTGCCAGTAGTATTGGGCAGAGCTACAATGAGCAGTTCTTC	CASSIGQSYNEQFF
TRBV27	TRBD2	18	TRBJ2-7	-	TGTGCCAGCAGCCATCGGACTAGCGGGAGGTCCCGTACCTACGAGCAGTACTTC	CASSHRTSGRSRTYEQYF
TRBV10-3	-	14	TRBJ1-3	-	TGTGCCATCAGTCAATCTTTGGGAGGAAACACCATATATTTT	CAISQSLGGNTIYF
TRBV28	-	15	TRBJ1-3	-	TGTGCCAGCAGTCCCCCCAGTCGCTCTGGAAACACCATATATTTT	CASSPPSRSGNTIYF
TRBV5-6	-	14	TRBJ1-6	-	TGTGCCAGCAGCTTTTCAGGGAAGTGGACACCCCTCCACTTT	CASSFSGKWTPLHF
TRBV6-1	TRBD1	14	TRBJ1-1	-	TGTGCCAGCATTAGGACAGGGCCAATCACTGAAGCTTTCTTT	CASIRTGPITEAFF
TRBV7-7	TRBD2	16	TRBJ2-2	-	TGTGCTAGCAGCCCCCTAGCGGGAGGGCCCCCCGGGGAGCTGTTTTTT	CASSPLAGGPPGELFF
TRBV7-9	-	12	TRBJ2-1	-	TGTGCCAGCAGCTTTGGGAAGGTTGAGCAGTTCTTC	CASSFGKVEQFF
TRBV11-2	-	15	TRBJ1-1	-	TGTGCCAGCAGCTTTGGGAGGTACCCGAACACTGAAGCTTTCTTT	CASSFGRYPNTEAFF
TRBV5-6	TRBD1	14	TRBJ1-2	once	TGTGCCAGCAGCCATCGGACAGGGGGGTCCTTCTACACCTTC	CASSHRTGGSFYTF
TRBV5-1	TRBD2	17	TRBJ2-2	-	TGCGCCAGCACCTCAGATAGCGGGAGGATGAACACCGGGGAGCTGTTTTTT	CASTSDSGRMNTGELFF
TRBV5-1	-	14	TRBJ2-2	-	TGCGCCAGCAGCTTCGTCCAGGTGCCCGGGGAGCTGTTTTTT	CASSFVQVPGELFF
TRBV30	TRBD1	14	TRBJ2-7	few	TGTGCCTGGGCCAACCAGGACAGGACCTACGAGCAGTACTTC	CAWANQDRTYEQYF
TRBV2	-	14	TRBJ2-7	-	TGTGCCAGCAGTGAATCGGCAGGTTTGGGCGAGCAGTACTTC	CASSESAGLGEQYF
TRBV6-1	TRBD2	15	TRBJ2-7	-	TGTGCCAGCAGCCGCGAGTTGGGCGGGGGGTACGAGCAGTACTTC	CASSRELGGGYEQYF